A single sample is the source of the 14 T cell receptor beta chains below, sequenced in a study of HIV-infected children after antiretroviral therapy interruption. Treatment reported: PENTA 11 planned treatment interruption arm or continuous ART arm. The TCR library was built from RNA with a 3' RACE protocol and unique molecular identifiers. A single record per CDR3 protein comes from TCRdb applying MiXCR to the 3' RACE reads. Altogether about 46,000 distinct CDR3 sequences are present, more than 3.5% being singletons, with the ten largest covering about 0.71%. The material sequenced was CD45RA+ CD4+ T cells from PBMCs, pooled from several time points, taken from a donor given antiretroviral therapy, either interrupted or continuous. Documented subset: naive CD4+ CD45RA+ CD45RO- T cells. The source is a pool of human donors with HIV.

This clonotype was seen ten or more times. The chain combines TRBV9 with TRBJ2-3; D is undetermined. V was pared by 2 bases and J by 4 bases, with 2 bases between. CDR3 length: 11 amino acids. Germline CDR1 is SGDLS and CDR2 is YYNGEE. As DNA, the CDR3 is TGTGCCAGCAGCGTTGCAGATACGCAGTATTTT. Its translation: CASSVADTQYF.

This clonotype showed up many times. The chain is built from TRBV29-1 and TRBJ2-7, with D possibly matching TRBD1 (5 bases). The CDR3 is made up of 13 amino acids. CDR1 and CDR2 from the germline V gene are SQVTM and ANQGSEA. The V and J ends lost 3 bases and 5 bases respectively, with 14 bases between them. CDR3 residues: CSVDETAGDEQYF. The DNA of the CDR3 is TGCAGCGTTGACGAGACAGCAGGAGACGAGCAGTACTTC.

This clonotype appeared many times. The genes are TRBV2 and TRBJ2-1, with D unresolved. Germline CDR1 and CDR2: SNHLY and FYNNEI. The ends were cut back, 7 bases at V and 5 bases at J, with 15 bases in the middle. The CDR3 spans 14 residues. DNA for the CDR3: TGTGCCAGCATCCGCGCCGCGGAACACAATGAGCAGTTCTTC. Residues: CASIRAAEHNEQFF.

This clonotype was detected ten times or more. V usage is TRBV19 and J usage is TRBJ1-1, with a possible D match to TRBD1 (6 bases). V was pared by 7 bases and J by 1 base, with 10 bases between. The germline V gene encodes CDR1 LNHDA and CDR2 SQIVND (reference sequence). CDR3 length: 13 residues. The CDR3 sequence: CASKGTPNTEAFF. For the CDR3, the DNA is TGTGCCAGTAAGGGGACACCGAACACTGAAGCTTTCTTT.

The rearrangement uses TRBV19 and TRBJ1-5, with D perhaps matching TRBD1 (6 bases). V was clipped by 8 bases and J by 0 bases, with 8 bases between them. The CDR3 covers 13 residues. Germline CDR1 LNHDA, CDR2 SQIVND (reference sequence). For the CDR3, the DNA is TGTGCCAGTGGGGGCTATAGCAATCAGCCCCAGCATTTT. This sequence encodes CASGGYSNQPQHF.

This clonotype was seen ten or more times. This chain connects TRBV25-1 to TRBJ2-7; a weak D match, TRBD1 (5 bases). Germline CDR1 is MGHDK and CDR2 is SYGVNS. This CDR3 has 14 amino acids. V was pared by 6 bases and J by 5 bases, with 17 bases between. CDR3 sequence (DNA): TGTGCCAGCAGCTTTCAGGGCTTTTGGGACGAGCAGTACTTC. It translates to CASSFQGFWDEQYF.

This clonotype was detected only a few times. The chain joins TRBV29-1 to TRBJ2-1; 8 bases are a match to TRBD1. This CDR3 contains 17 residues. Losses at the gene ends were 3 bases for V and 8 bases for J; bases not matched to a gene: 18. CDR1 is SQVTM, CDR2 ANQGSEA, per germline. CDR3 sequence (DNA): TGCAGCGTTGACATGACAGGAACCCCGGACAGGGCCCATGAGCAGTTCTTC. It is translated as CSVDMTGTPDRAHEQFF.

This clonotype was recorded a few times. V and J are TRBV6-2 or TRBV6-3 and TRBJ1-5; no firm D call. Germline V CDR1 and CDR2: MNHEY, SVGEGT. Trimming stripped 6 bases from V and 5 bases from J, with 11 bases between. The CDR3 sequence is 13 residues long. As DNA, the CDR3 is TGTGCCAGCAGGAGGGAGGGCGATCAGCCCCAGCATTTT. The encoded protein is CASRREGDQPQHF.

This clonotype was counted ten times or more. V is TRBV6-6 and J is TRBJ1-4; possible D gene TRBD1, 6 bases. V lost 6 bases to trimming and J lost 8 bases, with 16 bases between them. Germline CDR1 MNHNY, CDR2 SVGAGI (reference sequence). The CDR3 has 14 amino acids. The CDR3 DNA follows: TGTGCCAGCAGAATGGGGGGGGCCGGGGAAAAACTGTTTTTT. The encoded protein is CASRMGGAGEKLFF.

The CDR3 DNA reads TGTGCCAGTAGTCGTTCTCGGGACAGCCCAAATTCACCCCTCCACTTT. Translation gives CASSRSRDSPNSPLHF. The chain uses TRBV19 and TRBJ1-6; TRBD1 matches 7 bases. The germline V gene has CDR1 LNHDA and CDR2 SQIVND (reference sequence). This CDR3 comprises 16 residues. The ends lost 5 bases at V and 7 bases at J; junction bases unmatched: 11.

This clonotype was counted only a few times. In nucleotides, the CDR3 is TGCGCCAGCAGCCTGGGACAGGGCAGCCGAGCTTTCTTT. This gives the protein CASSLGQGSRAFF. The chain has TRBV4-1 and TRBJ1-1; 9 bases line up with TRBD1. With V trimmed by 4 bases and J by 10 bases, 7 bases remained unmatched. Germline CDR1 reads MGHRA; CDR2 reads YSYEKL. The CDR3 length is 13 residues.

CDR3: CANSFDGSSYEQYF. The DNA for the CDR3 is TGTGCCAACAGCTTCGACGGTAGCTCCTACGAGCAGTACTTC. V usage is TRBV2 and J usage is TRBJ2-7, with unresolved D. The CDR3 extends over 14 amino acids. The V and J ends lost 10 bases and 0 bases respectively, with 16 bases between them. CDR1 is SNHLY, CDR2 FYNNEI, per germline.

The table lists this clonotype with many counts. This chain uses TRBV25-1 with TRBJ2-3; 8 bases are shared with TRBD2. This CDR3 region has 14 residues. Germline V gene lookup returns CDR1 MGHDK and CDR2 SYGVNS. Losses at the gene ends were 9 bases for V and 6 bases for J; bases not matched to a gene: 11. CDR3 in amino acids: CARVVSASGDTQYF. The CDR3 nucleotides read TGTGCCAGGGTCGTGAGTGCTAGCGGGGATACGCAGTATTTT.

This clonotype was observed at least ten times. The CDR3 nucleotides are TGCAGCGTTTACCAGGGGGCAGATACGCAGTATTTT. Translation gives CSVYQGADTQYF. The V gene is TRBV29-1, the J gene TRBJ2-3, with 7 bases lining up with TRBD1. Looked up from germline, CDR1 is SQVTM and CDR2 is ANQGSEA. CDR3 length: 12 residues. Unmatched junction bases numbered 3, after V lost 5 bases and J lost 4 bases.